This T cell receptor beta chain was captured by sequencing in a study of CD8 T cells in Susac syndrome. About this clonotype itself: Its target is not known.

Overall study findings and caveats: Regarding the TCR sequencing and HLA analysis, the study admitted that a relatively small number of individuals were involved.

Relapsing-remitting disease, either stable or active, was present in the multiple sclerosis controls, who were treatment-naive patients. TEMRA cells were enriched by FACS, while CD8+ and CD4+ T cells were obtained through a negative isolation that was performed magnetically. Trimming cost V 1 base and J 3 bases, with 8 bases left between them. The CDR3 spans 14 residues. RNA was extracted with the RNeasy kit, and a quantity of roughly 0.5 to 1 ug was reverse transcribed using random hexamers. TCRdb passed the immunoSEQ multiplex PCR reads through MiXCR, listing each CDR3 protein once. The sample contains 170,000 or so distinct CDR3 sequences, 85% to 95% of which appear only once.

This TCR came from a human donor with multiple sclerosis. The chain links TRBV12-3 or TRBV12-4 to TRBJ2-3; D gene ambiguous. The sample was CD8+ T cells from PBMCs. The chain's CDR3 is CASSLGVDTDTQYF. As DNA, the CDR3 is TGTGCCAGCAGTTTAGGGGTGGATACAGATACGCAGTATTTT.